The source of this T cell receptor (beta chain) is a study of spatial heterogeneity in lung cancer. This clonotype appeared a few times. Its target is unknown. The study tagged each TCR cDNA molecule with a unique molecular identifier. A single record per CDR3 protein comes from TCRdb applying MiXCR to the 5' RACE reads. The data show over 90,000 distinct CDR3 sequences, around 9% seen once. Time point described: sample taken at primary tumor resection. In each case, whole RNA from tumor, nontumor lung or frozen PBMC was sequenced unsorted. Samples were donated by 72 untreated early-stage non-small cell lung cancer patients. General observations from the study: Compared with follow-up, resection was when ubiquitous expanded tumor TCRs appeared in blood more.

The clonotype was recovered from a male donor with early-stage non-small cell lung cancer. Sequencing was performed on PBMCs, taken at surgery.

In nucleotides, the CDR3 is TGTGCCAGCAAGGACAGTTCTGGAAACACCATATATTTT. This codes for CASKDSSGNTIYF. The chain is built from TRBV2 and TRBJ1-3; the D gene is possibly TRBD1 (6 bases). The CDR3 has 13 amino acids. CDR1 SNHLY and CDR2 FYNNEI come from the germline V gene. V lost 7 bases, J lost 1 base, and 8 bases lay in between. The full variable domain, its missing parts supplied by reference TRBV2 and TRBJ1-3, is EPEVTQTPSHQVTQMGQEVILRCVPISNHLYFYWYRQILGQKVEFLVSFYNNEISEKSEIFDDQFSVERPDGSNFTLKIRSTKLEDSAMYFCASKDSSGNTIYFGEGSWLTVV.